The 16 T cell receptor beta chains listed next were all sequenced from one sample in a study of STAT3 mutations in large granular lymphocyte leukemia. Their antigens remain unidentified. Study outcomes and limitations: In T-cell large granular lymphocyte leukemia, about half of patients showed multiple immunodominant subclonotypes.

The method was immunoSEQ multiplex PCR; TCRdb's version includes in-frame clones alone and lacks a portion of them. Among approximately 42,000 clones listed, around 80% were seen once. Input material: PBMCs. These receptors came from a human donor with T large granular lymphocyte leukemia. Some clones in this sample may be carry-over from other donors' samples.

The chain has TRBV19 and TRBJ2-2; 7 bases fit TRBD2. Germline V lookup: CDR1 LNHDA, CDR2 SQIVND (reference sequence). The V gene end was trimmed by 8 bases and the J gene end by 6 bases; junction bases not matched to a gene: 9. This CDR3 has 14 amino acids. CDR3: CASSLGLSSGELFF. As DNA, the CDR3 is TGTGCCAGTTCCCTGGGACTATCTTCCGGGGAGCTGTTTTTT.

The chain carries TRBV28 and TRBJ2-7; the D gene is possibly TRBD1 (6 bases). Trimming removed 6 bases at V and 1 base at J, with 16 bases between. Germline CDR1 and CDR2: MDHEN and SYDVKM. The CDR3 has 15 amino acids. DNA of the CDR3: TGTGCCAGCAGCCCCGGGACAATCCAATCCTACGAGCAGTACGTC. Amino acids: CASSPGTIQSYEQYV.

The chain recombines TRBV7-2 with TRBJ1-2; D may be TRBD1 (5 bases). Trimming shortened V by 5 bases and J by 3 bases, and 10 bases separated the two germline ends. The CDR3 is 13 residues long. Germline V gives CDR1 SGHTA, CDR2 FQGNSA. This CDR3 is CASSLSGDYGYTF. The CDR3 nucleotides are TGTGCCAGCAGCCTCTCGGGGGACTATGGCTACACCTTC.

In its sample, this clone was seen once. V and J are TRBV28 and TRBJ1-5, with 7 nucleotides matching TRBD1. Trimming cost V 1 base and J 3 bases; bases outside gene matches: 9. Per the germline V gene, CDR1 is MDHEN and CDR2 is SYDVKM. This CDR3 region has 17 residues. Written as DNA, the CDR3 is TGTGCCAGCAGTTTATCCATCGGGACAGTACTCAATCAGCCCCAGCATTTT. This encodes CASSLSIGTVLNQPQHF.

The V call is TRBV27, the J call TRBJ2-2; D ambiguous. Trimming left V 5 bases short and J 6 bases short, with 7 bases between. The CDR3 is made up of 12 amino acids. CDR1 and CDR2 (germline): MNHEY, SMNVEV (reference sequence). CDR3 DNA: TGTGCCAGCAGTACAGCTGCCGGGGAGCTGTTTTTT. Translated: CASSTAAGELFF.

The rearrangement uses TRBV6-1 and TRBJ1-2, with a possible D match to TRBD1 (6 bases). The V end lost 7 bases, the J end lost 8 bases, and 14 bases lay between the germline ends. The CDR3 is made up of 12 amino acids. The germline V gene has CDR1 MNHNS and CDR2 SASEGT. This CDR3 is CASMSGGAGYTF. The CDR3 DNA follows: TGTGCCAGCATGTCGGGGGGGGCCGGCTACACCTTC.

The rearrangement links TRBV6-5 to TRBJ1-3; 7 bases match TRBD1. The J segment lost 4 bases and the V segment lost 7 bases, leaving 4 bases of the junction unmatched. Per the germline V gene, CDR1 is MNHEY and CDR2 is SVGAGI. The CDR3 spans 13 residues. CDR3 DNA: TGTGCCAGCAAGACAGGGTCGGGAAACACCATATATTTT. Residues: CASKTGSGNTIYF.

This clone was counted between two and nine times. This chain joins TRBV27 and TRBJ1-5; tentative D call: TRBD1 (5 bases). Between the trimmed V and J ends, which lost 4 bases and 7 bases, there was a span of 8 bases. Germline CDR1 and CDR2: MNHEY and SMNVEV (reference sequence). The CDR3 loop spans 12 amino acids. The DNA of the CDR3 is TGTGCCAGCAGTTCATGGGGCCAGCCCCAGCATTTT. This encodes CASSSWGQPQHF.

The V call is TRBV2, the J call TRBJ2-1; D unclear. The CDR3 is 10 residues long. In germline, CDR1 is SNHLY, CDR2 FYNNEI. Trimming cost V 4 bases and J 10 bases, with 5 bases left between them. The CDR3 bases are TGTGCCAGCAGTGTCCGGGAGCAGTTCTTC. It encodes CASSVREQFF. The full variable domain, in which reference TRBV2 and TRBJ2-1 provide the parts outside the CDR3, is EPEVTQTPSHQVTQMGQEVILRCVPISNHLYFYWYRQILGQKVEFLVSFYNNEISEKSEIFDDQFSVERPDGSNFTLKIRSTKLEDSAMYFCASSVREQFFGPGTRLTVL.

The chain carries TRBV5-4 and TRBJ2-1, with 11 bases matching TRBD1. The germline CDR1 and CDR2 sequences are SGHNT and YYREEE (reference sequence). There are 16 residues in the CDR3. J lost 3 bases, V lost 4 bases, and 6 bases had no gene match. This chain's CDR3 is CASSRTGTGGYNEQFF. The DNA for the CDR3 is TGTGCCAGCAGCCGGACCGGGACAGGGGGCTACAATGAGCAGTTCTTC.

The chain joins TRBV4-1 to TRBJ2-3, with 10 bases that match TRBD1. V was clipped by 0 bases and J by 6 bases; unmatched bases: 6. The CDR3 has 16 residues. CDR1 and CDR2 from the germline V gene are MGHRA and YSYEKL. The CDR3 region is CASSQDWGQGWDTQYF. CDR3 nucleotide sequence: TGCGCCAGCAGCCAAGACTGGGGACAGGGGTGGGATACGCAGTATTTT.

The chain links TRBV28 to TRBJ1-5; D unresolved. CDR1 and CDR2 (germline): MDHEN, SYDVKM. V lost 5 bases and J 2 bases, leaving 7 bases between the germline ends. This CDR3 region has 13 residues. The CDR3 DNA reads TGTGCCAGCAGTCCGGACGGCAATCAGCCCCAGCATTTT. Translating it yields CASSPDGNQPQHF.

The chain joins TRBV19 to TRBJ1-1, with unresolved D. CDR3 length: 15 residues. Germline V gene sequence: CDR1 LNHDA, CDR2 SQIVND (reference sequence). V shed 5 bases and J shed 1 base, with 14 bases lying between them. Here the CDR3 DNA reads TGTGCCAGTAGTCTTCGGACGCCTACGAACACTGAAGCTTTCTTT. Translation: CASSLRTPTNTEAFF.

The rearrangement joins TRBV11-2 to TRBJ1-6, with D tentatively TRBD1 (6 bases). Germline-derived CDR1 and CDR2 are SGHAT and FQNNGV. The CDR3 sequence is 17 residues long. V was trimmed by 5 bases and J by 0 bases, leaving 14 bases between them. The DNA of the CDR3 is TGTGCCAGCAGCCCCGACAGGCGAAGCTCCTATAATTCACCCCTCCACTTT. As protein: CASSPDRRSSYNSPLHF.

The gene calls are TRBV5-6 and TRBJ1-2; tentatively, D is TRBD1 (6 bases). The V and J ends lost 4 bases and 3 bases respectively, with 7 bases between them. Germline loops: CDR1 SGHDT, CDR2 YYEEEE. This CDR3 has 12 amino acids. For the CDR3, the DNA is TGTGCCAGCAGCCAGGGGCACTATGGCTACACCTTC. It is translated as CASSQGHYGYTF.

The V and J genes are TRBV28 and TRBJ1-5; no definite D call. V lost 4 bases to trimming and J lost 2 bases, with 9 bases between them. CDR1 is MDHEN, CDR2 SYDVKM, per germline. The CDR3 sequence is 14 residues long. The CDR3 here is CASSYGLGNQPQHF. The CDR3 DNA is TGTGCCAGCAGTTACGGATTGGGCAATCAGCCCCAGCATTTT.